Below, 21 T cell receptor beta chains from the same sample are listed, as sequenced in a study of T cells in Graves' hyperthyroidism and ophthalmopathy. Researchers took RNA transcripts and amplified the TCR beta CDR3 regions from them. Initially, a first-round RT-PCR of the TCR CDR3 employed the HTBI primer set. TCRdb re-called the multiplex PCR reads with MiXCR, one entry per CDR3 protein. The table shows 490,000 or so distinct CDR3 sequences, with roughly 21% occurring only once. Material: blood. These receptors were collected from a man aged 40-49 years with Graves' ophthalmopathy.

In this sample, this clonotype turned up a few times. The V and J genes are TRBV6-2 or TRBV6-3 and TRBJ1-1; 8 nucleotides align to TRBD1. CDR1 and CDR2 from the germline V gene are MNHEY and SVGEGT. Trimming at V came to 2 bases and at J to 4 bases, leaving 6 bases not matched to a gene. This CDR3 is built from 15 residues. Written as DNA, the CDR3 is TGTGCCAGCAGTTACGCCGGACAGGGTTTCACTGAAGCTTTCTTT. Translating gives CASSYAGQGFTEAFF.

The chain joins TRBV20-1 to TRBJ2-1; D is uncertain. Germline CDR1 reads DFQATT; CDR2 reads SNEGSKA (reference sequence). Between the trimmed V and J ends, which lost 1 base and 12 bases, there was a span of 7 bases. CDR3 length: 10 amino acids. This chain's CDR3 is CSARAVVQFF. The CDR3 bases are TGCAGTGCTAGAGCAGTTGTGCAGTTCTTC.

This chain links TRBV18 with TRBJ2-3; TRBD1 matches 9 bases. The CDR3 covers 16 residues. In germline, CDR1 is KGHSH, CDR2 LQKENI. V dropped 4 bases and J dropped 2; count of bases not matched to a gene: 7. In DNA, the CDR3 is TGTGCCAGCTCACTTACAGGGGGCGGGACCACAGATACGCAGTATTTT. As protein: CASSLTGGGTTDTQYF.

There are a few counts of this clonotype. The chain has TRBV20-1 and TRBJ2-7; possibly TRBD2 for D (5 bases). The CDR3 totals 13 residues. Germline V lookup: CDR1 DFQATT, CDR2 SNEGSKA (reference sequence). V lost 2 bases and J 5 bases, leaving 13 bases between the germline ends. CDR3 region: CSARLGQRDEQYF. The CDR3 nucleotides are TGCAGTGCTAGACTGGGCCAGAGGGACGAGCAGTACTTC.

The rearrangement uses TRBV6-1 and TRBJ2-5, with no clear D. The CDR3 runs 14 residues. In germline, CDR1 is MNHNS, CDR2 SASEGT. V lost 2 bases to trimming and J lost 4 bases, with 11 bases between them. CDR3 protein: CASSELGVGETQYF. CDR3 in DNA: TGTGCCAGCAGTGAACTAGGTGTAGGAGAGACCCAGTACTTC.

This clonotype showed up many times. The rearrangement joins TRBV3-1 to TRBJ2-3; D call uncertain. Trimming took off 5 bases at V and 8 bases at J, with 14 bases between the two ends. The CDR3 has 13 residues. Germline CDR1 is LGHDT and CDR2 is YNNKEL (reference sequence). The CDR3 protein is CASSWSTEVTQYF. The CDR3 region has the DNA TGTGCCAGCAGCTGGAGCACCGAAGTTACGCAGTATTTT.

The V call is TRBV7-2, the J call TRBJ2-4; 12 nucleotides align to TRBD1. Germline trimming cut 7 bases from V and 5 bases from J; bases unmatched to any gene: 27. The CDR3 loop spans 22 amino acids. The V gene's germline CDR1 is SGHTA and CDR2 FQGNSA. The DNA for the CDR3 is TGTGCCAGCACCCTAGGGGGGGACAGGGGGCTTTTAGGGGGTGCTTCAGAAAACATTCAGTACTTC. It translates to CASTLGGDRGLLGGASENIQYF.

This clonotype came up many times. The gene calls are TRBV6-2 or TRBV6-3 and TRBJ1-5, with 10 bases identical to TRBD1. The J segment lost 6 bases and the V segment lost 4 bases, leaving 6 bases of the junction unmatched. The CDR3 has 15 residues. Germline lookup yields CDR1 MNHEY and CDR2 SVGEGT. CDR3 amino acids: CASSSAGTGAQPQHF. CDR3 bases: TGTGCCAGCAGTTCCGCCGGGACAGGGGCTCAGCCCCAGCATTTT.

This chain's CDR3 is CASSTLAGSTDTQYF. DNA for the CDR3: TGTGCCAGCAGCACCCTAGCGGGTAGCACAGATACGCAGTATTTT. The rearrangement uses TRBV6-1 and TRBJ2-3, with 8 bases aligning to TRBD2. The J segment lost 0 bases and the V segment lost 6 bases, leaving 5 bases of the junction unmatched. The CDR3 spans 15 residues. Germline CDR1 and CDR2: MNHNS and SASEGT.

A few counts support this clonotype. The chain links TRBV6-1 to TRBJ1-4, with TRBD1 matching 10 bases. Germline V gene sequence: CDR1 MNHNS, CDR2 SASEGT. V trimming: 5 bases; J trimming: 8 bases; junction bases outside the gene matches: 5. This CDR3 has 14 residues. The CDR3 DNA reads TGTGCCAGCAGTCAGACAGGGGGCAGAGAAAAACTGTTTTTT. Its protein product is CASSQTGGREKLFF.

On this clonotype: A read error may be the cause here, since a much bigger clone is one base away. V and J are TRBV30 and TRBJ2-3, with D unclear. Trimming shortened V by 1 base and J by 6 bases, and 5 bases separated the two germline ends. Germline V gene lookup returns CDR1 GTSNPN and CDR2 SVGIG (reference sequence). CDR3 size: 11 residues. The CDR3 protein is CAWSEVDTQYF. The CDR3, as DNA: TGTGCCTGGAGTGAGGTGGATACGCAGTATTTT.

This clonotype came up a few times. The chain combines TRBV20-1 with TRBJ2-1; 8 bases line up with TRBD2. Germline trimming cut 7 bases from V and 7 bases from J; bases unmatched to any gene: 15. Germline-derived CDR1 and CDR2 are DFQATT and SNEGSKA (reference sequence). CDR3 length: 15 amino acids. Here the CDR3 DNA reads TGCAGTGTTCTAAAAACCCGGGAGGGTAGAAATGAGCAGTTCTTC. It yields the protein CSVLKTREGRNEQFF.

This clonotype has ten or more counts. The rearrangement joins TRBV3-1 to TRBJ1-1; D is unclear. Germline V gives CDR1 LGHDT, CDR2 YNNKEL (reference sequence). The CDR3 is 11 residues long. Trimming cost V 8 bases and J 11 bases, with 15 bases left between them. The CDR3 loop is CASGGFQTAFF. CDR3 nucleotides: TGTGCCAGCGGAGGGTTTCAGACCGCTTTCTTT.

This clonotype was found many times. The CDR3 loop reads CASSAQGTSYEQYF. The CDR3 coding sequence is TGTGCCAGCAGTGCGCAGGGTACCTCTTACGAGCAGTACTTC. The genes are TRBV2 and TRBJ2-7, with D maybe TRBD1 (5 bases). The germline V gene has CDR1 SNHLY and CDR2 FYNNEI. The CDR3 is made up of 14 amino acids. Between the trimmed V and J ends, which lost 4 bases and 4 bases, there was a span of 14 bases.

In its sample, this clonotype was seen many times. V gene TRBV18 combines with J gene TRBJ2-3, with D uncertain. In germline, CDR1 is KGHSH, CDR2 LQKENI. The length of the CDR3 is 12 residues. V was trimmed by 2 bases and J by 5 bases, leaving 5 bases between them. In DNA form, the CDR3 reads TGTGCCAGCTCACCAGGGGAAGATACGCAGTATTTT. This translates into CASSPGEDTQYF.

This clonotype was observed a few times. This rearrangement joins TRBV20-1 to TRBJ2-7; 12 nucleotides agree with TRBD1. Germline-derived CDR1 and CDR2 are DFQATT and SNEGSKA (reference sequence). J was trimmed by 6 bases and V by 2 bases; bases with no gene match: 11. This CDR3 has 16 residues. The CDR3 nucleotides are TGCAGTGCTAGAAACAGCGTCGGGACAGGGGGCTTCGAGCAGTACTTC. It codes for CSARNSVGTGGFEQYF.

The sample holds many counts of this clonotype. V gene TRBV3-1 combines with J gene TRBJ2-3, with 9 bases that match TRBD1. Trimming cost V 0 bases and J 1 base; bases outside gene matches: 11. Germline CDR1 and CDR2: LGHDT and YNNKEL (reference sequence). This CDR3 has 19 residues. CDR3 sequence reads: CASSQERDRVSGGTDTQYF. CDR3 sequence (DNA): TGTGCCAGCAGCCAAGAGCGGGACAGGGTTTCCGGTGGCACAGATACGCAGTATTTT.

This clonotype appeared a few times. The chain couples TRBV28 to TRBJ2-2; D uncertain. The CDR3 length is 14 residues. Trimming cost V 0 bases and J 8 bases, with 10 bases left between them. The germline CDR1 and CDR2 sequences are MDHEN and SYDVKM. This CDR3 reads CASSLWTPRGELFF. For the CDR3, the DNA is TGTGCCAGCAGTTTATGGACTCCTAGGGGGGAGCTGTTTTTT.

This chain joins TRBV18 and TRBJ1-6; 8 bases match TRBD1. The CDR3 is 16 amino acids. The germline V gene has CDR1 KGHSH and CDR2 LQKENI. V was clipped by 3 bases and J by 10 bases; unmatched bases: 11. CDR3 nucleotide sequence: TGTGCCAGCTCACCCCTAGAAGCAGGGGGCCACTCACCCCTCCACTTT. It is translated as CASSPLEAGGHSPLHF.

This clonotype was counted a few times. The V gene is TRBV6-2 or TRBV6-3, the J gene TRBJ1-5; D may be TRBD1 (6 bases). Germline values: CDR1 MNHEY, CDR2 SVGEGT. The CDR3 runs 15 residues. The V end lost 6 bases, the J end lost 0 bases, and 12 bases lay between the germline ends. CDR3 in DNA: TGTGCCAGCAGCTGGACAGAGTATAGCAATCAGCCCCAGCATTTT. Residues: CASSWTEYSNQPQHF.

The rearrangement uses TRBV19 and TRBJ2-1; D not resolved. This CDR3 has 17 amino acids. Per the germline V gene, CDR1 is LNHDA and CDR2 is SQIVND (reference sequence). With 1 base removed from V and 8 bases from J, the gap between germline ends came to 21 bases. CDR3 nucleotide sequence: TGTGCCAGTAGTATAGGACGAGGCCCCTCAGCTGGGGATGAGCAGTTCTTC. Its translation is CASSIGRGPSAGDEQFF.